The 17 T cell receptor beta chains listed next were all sequenced from one sample in a study of PD-1 blockade in classical Hodgkin lymphoma. TCRdb keeps only in-frame clones here, not all; method: immunoSEQ multiplex PCR. Among about 24,000 clones, about 88% were seen once, and the ten largest hold about 6.3%. As for time point: cycle 4 day 1 (C4D1), after five to seven weeks of nivolumab. No patient escaped relapse after autologous stem cell transplantation, and brentuximab vedotin exposure varied. The sample was peripheral blood mononuclear cells (PBMCs), taken before the fourth cycle of nivolumab. These receptors were taken from a human donor with classical Hodgkin lymphoma.

The chain recombines TRBV2 with TRBJ2-1; D gene uncertain. This CDR3 is built from 11 residues. Per germline, CDR1 SNHLY and CDR2 FYNNEI. V was pared by 2 bases and J by 7 bases, with 3 bases between. The CDR3 nucleotides read TGTGCCAGCAGTGAAAGTAATGAGCAGTTCTTC. Protein: CASSESNEQFF.

V and J are TRBV11-2 and TRBJ1-1; 7 bases fit TRBD1. Germline V gene sequence: CDR1 SGHAT, CDR2 FQNNGV. V shed 3 bases and J 3 bases; nucleotides not matched to a gene: 7. The CDR3 spans 15 residues. CDR3 DNA: TGTGCCAGCAGCTTCGTGTCAGGGGGTTACACTGAAGCTTTCTTT. It encodes CASSFVSGGYTEAFF.

J is TRBJ2-2 and V is TRBV4-1, with TRBD1 identical over 10 bases. The CDR3 totals 16 residues. The germline CDR1 and CDR2 sequences are MGHRA and YSYEKL. Trimming took 10 bases from V and 1 from J; bases not matched to a gene: 9. CDR3 sequence: CATGDRGHMNTGELFF. CDR3 sequence (DNA): TGCGCCACCGGCGACAGGGGGCATATGAACACCGGGGAGCTGTTTTTT.

The V call is TRBV7-6, the J call TRBJ2-4, with D perhaps TRBD1 (5 bases). CDR3 length: 16 amino acids. In germline, CDR1 is SGHVS, CDR2 FNYEAQ. Trimming shortened V by 5 bases and J by 1 base, and 15 bases separated the two germline ends. CDR3 DNA: TGTGCCAGCAGCGAACAGGTCACTGGGGCCAAAAACATTCAGTACTTC. The encoded protein is CASSEQVTGAKNIQYF.

The gene calls are TRBV6-1 and TRBJ2-3; 9 bases line up with TRBD2. The CDR3 runs to 15 residues. The trim removed 6 bases at V and 0 bases at J, leaving 4 bases unmatched. The V gene's germline CDR1 is MNHNS and CDR2 SASEGT. The CDR3 DNA reads as TGTGCCAGCAGCGAGCGGGGGGCAAGCACAGATACGCAGTATTTT. This translates into CASSERGASTDTQYF.

This chain uses TRBV4-3 with TRBJ1-4, with D perhaps matching TRBD1 (5 bases). V was pared by 0 bases and J by 8 bases, with 7 bases between. Germline V gene lookup returns CDR1 LGHNA and CDR2 YSLEER. CDR3 length equals 13 residues. The CDR3 reads CASSQERGEKLFF. CDR3 in DNA: TGCGCCAGCAGCCAAGAACGGGGGGAAAAACTGTTTTTT.

This clone was observed a handful of times. This chain links TRBV10-3 with TRBJ2-2; D may match TRBD1 or TRBD2 (6 bases each). Between the trimmed V and J ends, which lost 6 bases and 4 bases, there was a span of 15 bases. The CDR3 sequence is 15 residues long. Germline assignment: CDR1 ENHRY and CDR2 SYGVKD. CDR3 residues: CAISKGGRPTGELFF. CDR3 DNA sequence: TGTGCCATCAGCAAGGGGGGTCGACCCACCGGGGAGCTGTTTTTT.

The gene calls are TRBV19 and TRBJ1-1, with 7 bases lining up with TRBD1. Germline V CDR1 and CDR2: LNHDA, SQIVND (reference sequence). J gave up 1 base and V 3 bases, and 8 bases lay outside the gene matches. This CDR3 has 16 residues. The CDR3 loop reads CASSIGSGGANTEAFF. The CDR3 bases are TGTGCCAGTAGTATCGGTTCAGGGGGAGCGAACACTGAAGCTTTCTTT.

This chain links TRBV5-6 with TRBJ1-5, with D possibly TRBD1 on 5 matching bases. The germline V and J ends were trimmed by 4 bases and 2 bases, with 22 bases remaining between them. Germline CDR1 is SGHDT and CDR2 is YYEEEE. The CDR3 extends over 18 amino acids. The CDR3 region is CASSLPGGARSRNQPQHF. The CDR3 bases are TGTGCCAGCAGCCTTCCCGGCGGGGCGCGGAGCCGCAATCAGCCCCAGCATTTT. Full variable domain (outside the CDR3, taken from reference TRBV5-6 and TRBJ1-5): DAGVTQSPTHLIKTRGQQVTLRCSPKSGHDTVSWYQQALGQGPQFIFQYYEEEERQRGNFPDRFSGHQFPNYSSELNVNALLLGDSALYLCASSLPGGARSRNQPQHFGDGTRLSIL.

The chain carries TRBV29-1 and TRBJ2-3, with 10 bases lining up with TRBD2. This CDR3 spans 17 amino acids. Germline loops: CDR1 SQVTM, CDR2 ANQGSEA. Trimming took 6 bases from V and 0 from J; bases not matched to a gene: 12. The CDR3 is CSVPSLAGGFSTDTQYF. CDR3 DNA: TGCAGCGTGCCCTCGTTAGCGGGGGGCTTTAGCACAGATACGCAGTATTTT.

This chain uses TRBV7-2 with TRBJ2-1, with D perhaps TRBD2 (5 bases). This CDR3 contains 15 residues. V was shortened by 2 bases and J by 3 bases, with 11 bases between the two germline ends. Germline V gene data show CDR1 as SGHTA and CDR2 as FQGNSA. CDR3 in amino acids: CASSLQGGRYNEQFF. CDR3 bases: TGTGCCAGCAGCTTACAAGGCGGGCGCTACAATGAGCAGTTCTTC.

The chain has TRBV5-4 and TRBJ2-1, with 8 bases aligning to TRBD2. Germline V gene sequence: CDR1 SGHNT, CDR2 YYREEE (reference sequence). This CDR3 region has 15 residues. Trimming took 1 base from V and 4 from J; bases not matched to a gene: 4. CDR3 sequence (DNA): TGTGCCAGCAGCTTGCGACTAGCGACTTACAATGAGCAGTTCTTC. Its translation: CASSLRLATYNEQFF.

The V call is TRBV27, the J call TRBJ2-2; D not certain. Germline loops: CDR1 MNHEY, CDR2 SMNVEV (reference sequence). Trimming cost V 4 bases and J 3 bases, with 15 bases left between them. This CDR3 is 16 amino acids long. For the CDR3, the DNA is TGTGCCAGCAGTTGGACCCGCCGACCAGACACCGGGGAGCTGTTTTTT. Translated: CASSWTRRPDTGELFF.

V and J are TRBV29-1 and TRBJ2-1; D might be TRBD1 or TRBD2, each matching 6 bases. The CDR3 has 18 amino acids. Per germline, CDR1 SQVTM and CDR2 ANQGSEA. Between the trimmed V and J ends, which lost 3 bases and 5 bases, there was a span of 26 bases. The CDR3 DNA reads TGCAGCGTTGATATATTGGGGGCTAGCGAAGGGAATCACAATGAGCAGTTCTTC. It yields the protein CSVDILGASEGNHNEQFF.

This chain links TRBV11-2 with TRBJ1-1, with D unclear. The CDR3 is made up of 15 amino acids. With 0 bases removed from V and 0 bases from J, the gap between germline ends came to 8 bases. The germline CDR1 and CDR2 sequences are SGHAT and FQNNGV. The CDR3 DNA follows: TGTGCCAGCAGCTTAGACCAGGTCCTGAACACTGAAGCTTTCTTT. Translated, it gives CASSLDQVLNTEAFF.

This chain uses TRBV7-9 with TRBJ2-7; TRBD2 is a possible D gene (5 bases). V shed 3 bases and J shed 3 bases, with 6 bases lying between them. Germline-derived CDR1 and CDR2 are SEHNR and FQNEAQ (reference sequence). This CDR3 has 12 amino acids. CDR3 nucleotides: TGTGCCAGCAGCTTCGACTACTACGAGCAGTACTTC. Translated: CASSFDYYEQYF.

This chain uses TRBV9 with TRBJ2-3; no clear D gene. From germline, CDR1 is SGDLS and CDR2 YYNGEE. V lost 3 bases and J 0 bases, leaving 8 bases between the germline ends. The CDR3 consists of 14 residues. The DNA for the CDR3 is TGTGCCAGCAGCGCCTGGGGTAGCACAGATACGCAGTATTTT. Translation gives CASSAWGSTDTQYF.